The T cell receptor beta chain under discussion was sequenced for a study of technical replicates of blood from several donors (dated by TCRdb to about 2017). With respect to this clone: Its antigen is not yet known. Base quality data are lacking; no much larger clone is found one base away.

Clipping removes 1 base from V and 4 bases from J, with 1 as the unmatched junction base count. The CDR3 spans 14 residues, from the cysteine through the phenylalanine. Only the CDR3 portion is preserved as DNA: 42 bases, with reading frame beginning at the first base. CDR1 and CDR2 are drawn from the germline V gene (reference sequence): SGHNT, YYREEE. Library method: the immunoSEQ multiplex PCR assay. The source is immuneACCESS, and TCRdb retained only in-frame sequences with V and J called. Part of the clones is not carried over; for the studies checked, unresolved V genes explain less than half of this, and the remainder is unexplained. This sample lists under 95,000 clones; roughly nine tenths were detected once. 0.37% of the sample rests with the top ten.

Recombination linked TRBV5-4 to TRBJ2-2; 7 bases in the junction line up with TRBD2. This TCR was sampled from a human donor in good health. Some clones in this sample may be carry-over from other donors' samples. The specimen sequenced was T cells isolated from PBMCs. The nucleotide sequence is given as TGTGCCAGCAGCTTGTGGGGGGGCACCGGGGAGCTGTTTTTT. This encodes CASSLWGGTGELFF.